This TCR beta chain was sequenced during a study of blood T cell repertoires in COVID-19. Recovery meant two consecutive negative NP/OP PCR tests, professional clearance, or resolved symptoms. Clones were read by immunoSEQ multiplex PCR, and TCRdb kept only the in-frame ones, dropping some. The sample contains 100,000 to 150,000 clones, roughly 89% of which appear only once. Germline V CDR1 and CDR2: MNHEY, SVGEGT. The CDR3 has 15 amino acids. The junction had 9 bases not matched to a gene; V was cut back by 6 bases and J by 6 bases. The sequence was obtained from a woman aged 25 to 45 who had recovered from COVID-19. The chain couples TRBV6-2 or TRBV6-3 to TRBJ1-4; 8 bases agree with TRBD1. The sequenced sample was PBMCs or T cells enriched from blood (not recorded which). The CDR3 protein is CASSTGTGRDEKLFF. The CDR3 DNA reads as TGTGCCAGCAGCACGGGGACAGGAAGAGATGAAAAACTGTTTTTT.